The 29 T cell receptor beta chains below were found in one sample sequenced in a study of blood T cell repertoires in COVID-19. Clones were read by immunoSEQ multiplex PCR, and TCRdb kept only the in-frame ones, dropping some. Of tens of thousands of clones detected, 75% to 90% appear once; the ten largest clones hold 1.3%. The sequencing input was peripheral blood. The receptors come from a man aged 55 to 70 with acute or convalescent COVID-19.

This clone showed up just a few times. The chain uses TRBV3-1 (or the pseudogene TRBV3-2) and TRBJ2-3; TRBD2 agrees at 7 bases. Germline V gives CDR1 LGHDT, CDR2 YNNKEL (reference sequence). Trimming removed 5 bases from V and 8 bases from J; junction bases left unmatched: 7. CDR3 length: 13 residues. The CDR3 DNA follows: TGTGCCAGCAGCTATAGCAGGGAGGGTACGCAGTATTTT. Encoded protein: CASSYSREGTQYF.

The rearrangement uses TRBV6-5 and TRBJ2-3; TRBD1 matches at 7 bases. The CDR3 is made up of 16 amino acids. After removal of 0 bases from V and 2 bases from J, the junction contained 5 bases not matched to a gene. From germline, CDR1 is MNHEY and CDR2 SVGAGI. The DNA of the CDR3 is TGTGCCAGCAGTTACTCTCCGGGACAGATCACAGATACGCAGTATTTT. The encoded protein is CASSYSPGQITDTQYF.

The chain employs TRBV6-5 and TRBJ2-1; 11 bases are shared with TRBD2. CDR1 is MNHEY, CDR2 SVGAGI, per germline. The CDR3 sequence is 14 residues long. V was clipped by 3 bases and J by 7 bases; unmatched bases: 2. The CDR3 loop is CASSYSGGDNEQFF. The CDR3 coding sequence is TGTGCCAGCAGTTATAGCGGGGGGGATAATGAGCAGTTCTTC.

The V call is TRBV18, the J call TRBJ2-5, with 12 bases that match TRBD2. Germline assignment: CDR1 KGHSH and CDR2 LQKENI. V lost 3 bases, J lost 4 bases, and 9 bases stayed unmatched. There are 17 residues in the CDR3. The CDR3 region has the DNA TGTGCCAGCTCACCTATGCCTAGCGGGGGGGCTCGAGAGACCCAGTACTTC. The encoded protein is CASSPMPSGGARETQYF. Complete variable domain (other parts from reference TRBV18 and TRBJ2-5): NAGVMQNPRHLVRRRGQEARLRCSPMKGHSHVYWYRQLPEEGLKFMVYLQKENIIDESGMPKERFSAEFPKEGPSILRIQQVVRGDSAAYFCASSPMPSGGARETQYFGPGTRLLVL.

The chain's CDR3 is CASSPTSGDVDEQFF. CDR3 DNA: TGCGCCAGCAGCCCGACTAGCGGGGACGTAGATGAGCAGTTCTTC. This rearrangement joins TRBV5-1 to TRBJ2-1; 11 nucleotides agree with TRBD2. The CDR3 contains 15 residues. Germline CDR1 is SGHRS and CDR2 is YFSETQ. J was trimmed by 8 bases and V by 4 bases; bases with no gene match: 8.

This clone was seen only once. The V gene is TRBV5-6, the J gene TRBJ2-1, with 13 nucleotides matching TRBD2. CDR3 length: 16 residues. V shed 4 bases, J shed 7 bases, and the junction held 8 bases outside the gene matches. Germline V gene sequence: CDR1 SGHDT, CDR2 YYEEEE. CDR3 amino acids: CASSAIGTSGTNEQFF. The CDR3 nucleotides read TGTGCCAGCAGCGCGATTGGGACTAGCGGGACGAATGAGCAGTTCTTC.

The chain uses TRBV6-2 or TRBV6-3 and TRBJ1-2; 10 bases map to TRBD1. The V and J ends lost 2 bases and 4 bases, in that order; junction bases with no gene match: 7. Germline V lookup: CDR1 MNHEY, CDR2 SVGEGT. The length of the CDR3 is 16 residues. The CDR3 is CASSYVTGGVSYGYTF. The CDR3 bases are TGTGCCAGCAGTTACGTGACAGGGGGCGTAAGCTATGGCTACACCTTC.

This sequence joins TRBV6-5 and TRBJ2-2, with 11 bases aligning to TRBD2. CDR3 length: 15 amino acids. V was clipped by 5 bases and J by 6 bases; unmatched bases: 5. Germline V CDR1 and CDR2: MNHEY, SVGAGI. For the CDR3, the DNA is TGTGCCAGCAGTCGTAGCGGGGGGGCCGCCGGGGAGCTGTTTTTT. Amino acid sequence: CASSRSGGAAGELFF.

The chain links TRBV14 to TRBJ2-1, with a weak D call TRBD2 (7 bases). Germline lookup yields CDR1 SGHDN and CDR2 FVKESK. Trimming took 0 bases from V and 5 from J, leaving 11 bases between them. CDR3 length equals 15 residues. The CDR3 DNA reads as TGTGCCAGCAGCCAAGATAGGGGGGGACACAATGAGCAGTTCTTC. It is translated as CASSQDRGGHNEQFF. Based on the CDR3 plus reference TRBV14 and TRBJ2-1, the full variable domain is EAGVTQFPSHSVIEKGQTVTLRCDPISGHDNLYWYRRVMGKEIKFLLHFVKESKQDESGMPNNRFLAERTGGTYSTLKVQPAELEDSGVYFCASSQDRGGHNEQFFGPGTRLTVL.

This clone has a single count. The CDR3, as DNA: TGTGCCACCGCGGGCGGTTCCTTCTACGAGCAGTACTTC. This encodes CATAGGSFYEQYF. V is TRBV15 and J is TRBJ2-7, with D perhaps matching TRBD2 (5 bases). The CDR3 has 13 residues. Trimming stripped 8 bases from V and 3 bases from J, with 14 bases between. CDR1 is LNHNV, CDR2 YYDKDF, per germline (reference sequence).

The chain has TRBV5-4 and TRBJ2-2, with TRBD2 matching 11 bases. Per the germline V gene, CDR1 is SGHNT and CDR2 is YYREEE (reference sequence). The junction had 7 bases not matched to a gene; V was cut back by 3 bases and J by 6 bases. The CDR3 is made up of 16 amino acids. CDR3: CASSSTSGNGAGELFF. The CDR3 DNA follows: TGTGCCAGCAGCTCGACTAGCGGGAACGGGGCCGGGGAGCTGTTTTTT.

By share of the sample, this clone is medium-sized (0.01 to 0.1%). The chain employs TRBV4-1 and TRBJ2-5; D may be TRBD1 (5 bases). V shed 0 bases and J shed 6 bases, with 11 bases lying between them. The CDR3 has 14 amino acids. Germline-derived CDR1 and CDR2 are MGHRA and YSYEKL. Here the CDR3 reads CASSQDPREKTQYF. In DNA, the CDR3 is TGCGCCAGCAGCCAAGATCCCAGGGAAAAGACCCAGTACTTC.

The CDR3 region is CASSHPMQLAGDNEQFF. The DNA of the CDR3 is TGTGCCAGCAGCCACCCCATGCAACTAGCGGGGGACAATGAGCAGTTCTTC. V is TRBV9 and J is TRBJ2-1, with 11 positions matching TRBD2. V lost 4 bases to trimming and J lost 5 bases; unmatched junction nucleotides: 11. CDR1 is SGDLS and CDR2 is YYNGEE in the germline V gene. The CDR3 runs to 17 residues.

The chain employs TRBV28 and TRBJ2-7; 9 nucleotides match TRBD2. The ends lost 7 bases at V and 2 bases at J; junction bases unmatched: 9. The length of the CDR3 is 15 residues. CDR1 is MDHEN and CDR2 is SYDVKM in the germline V gene. The DNA for the CDR3 is TGTGCCAGCACAACAGGCGGGAGGGCGACCTACGAGCAGTACTTC. Protein product: CASTTGGRATYEQYF.

The chain employs TRBV27 and TRBJ1-2; tentative D call: TRBD1 (5 bases). CDR3 length: 17 amino acids. CDR1 and CDR2 from the germline V gene are MNHEY and SMNVEV (reference sequence). V was pared by 2 bases and J by 4 bases, with 20 bases between. CDR3 protein: CASSLTGGSKGGYGYTF. The DNA of the CDR3 is TGTGCCAGCAGTTTAACGGGGGGGTCTAAGGGAGGCTATGGCTACACCTTC.

The rearrangement links TRBV24-1 to TRBJ2-1, with 10 bases matching TRBD2. Germline lookup yields CDR1 KGHDR and CDR2 SFDVKD. After removal of 3 bases from V and 10 bases from J, the junction contained 14 bases not matched to a gene. This CDR3 is built from 17 residues. CDR3 loop: CATSDHRRLAGPREQFF. CDR3 nucleotides: TGTGCCACCAGTGATCATCGGCGACTAGCGGGTCCCAGAGAGCAGTTCTTC.

The rearrangement joins TRBV7-2 to TRBJ2-7; D is perhaps TRBD2 (6 bases). The CDR3 runs 12 residues. Germline V gene lookup returns CDR1 SGHTA and CDR2 FQGNSA. V shed 4 bases and J shed 12 bases, with 16 bases lying between them. The DNA of the CDR3 is TGTGCCAGCAGCTCCCGGACCGGGACTTCGTACTTC. Encoded protein: CASSSRTGTSYF.

The chain joins TRBV5-1 to TRBJ2-1, with D hard to call. Germline values: CDR1 SGHRS, CDR2 YFSETQ. CDR3 length equals 14 residues. Between the trimmed V and J ends, which lost 0 bases and 6 bases, there was a span of 10 bases. The CDR3, as DNA: TGCGCCAGCAGCTTGGATACGCTACCCAATGAGCAGTTCTTC. Translating it yields CASSLDTLPNEQFF. The entire variable domain, with the rest obtained from reference TRBV5-1 and TRBJ2-1, is as follows: KAGVTQTPRYLIKTRGQQVTLSCSPISGHRSVSWYQQTPGQGLQFLFEYFSETQRNKGNFPGRFSGRQFSNSRSEMNVSTLELGDSALYLCASSLDTLPNEQFFGPGTRLTVL.

The chain is built from TRBV12-3 or TRBV12-4 and TRBJ1-5; weak D call: TRBD1 (5 bases). The CDR3 loop spans 13 amino acids. V gave up 6 bases and J gave up 4 bases, with 10 bases separating them. CDR3 region: CASSKPGNQPQHF. CDR3 nucleotide sequence: TGTGCCAGCAGCAAGCCAGGGAATCAGCCCCAGCATTTT.

A few counts support this clone. The chain joins TRBV4-3 to TRBJ2-1, with 11 bases lining up with TRBD1. CDR3 length: 18 residues. Trimming removed 0 bases from V and 8 bases from J; junction bases left unmatched: 12. The germline V gene encodes CDR1 LGHNA and CDR2 YSLEER. CDR3 protein: CASSQDETGTGGTDEQFF. CDR3 coding DNA: TGCGCCAGCAGCCAAGACGAAACCGGGACAGGGGGTACAGATGAGCAGTTCTTC.

The gene calls are TRBV6-5 and TRBJ1-1, with 8 bases aligning to TRBD1. CDR1 is MNHEY, CDR2 SVGAGI, per germline. The junction had 10 bases not matched to a gene; V was cut back by 6 bases and J by 7 bases. There are 14 residues in the CDR3. The CDR3 DNA follows: TGTGCCAGCAGAGGGGACAGGAGTCGGCTTGAAGCTTTCTTT. Translated, it gives CASRGDRSRLEAFF.

J is TRBJ1-2 and V is TRBV18, with 10 bases identical to TRBD1. CDR1 is KGHSH, CDR2 LQKENI, per germline. V lost 3 bases, J lost 4 bases, and 5 bases stayed unmatched. The CDR3 has 15 amino acids. This chain's CDR3 is CASSPRDRGPYGYTF. The DNA of the CDR3 is TGTGCCAGCTCACCCCGGGACAGGGGACCCTATGGCTACACCTTC.

This sequence joins TRBV6-5 and TRBJ1-2; the D gene is possibly TRBD1 (5 bases). V was trimmed by 6 bases and J by 4 bases, leaving 15 bases between them. The germline CDR1 and CDR2 sequences are MNHEY and SVGAGI. The CDR3 is made up of 14 amino acids. The CDR3 DNA sequence: TGTGCCAGCAGGGACACAGGAACCCTCTATGGCTACACCTTC. Its protein product is CASRDTGTLYGYTF.

V usage is TRBV7-8 and J usage is TRBJ2-1; TRBD2 matches at 8 bases. The CDR3 loop spans 16 amino acids. Germline V gene sequence: CDR1 SGHVS, CDR2 FQNEAQ. With V trimmed by 5 bases and J by 0 bases, 6 bases remained unmatched. The CDR3 coding sequence is TGTGCCAGCAGCCCCAGGCTAGCGGGCTCCTACAATGAGCAGTTCTTC. Translated: CASSPRLAGSYNEQFF.

The J gene is TRBJ1-2, the V gene TRBV4-1; the match to TRBD1 covers 7 bases. Germline V gives CDR1 MGHRA, CDR2 YSYEKL. This CDR3 spans 15 amino acids. J gave up 5 bases and V 4 bases, and 10 bases lay outside the gene matches. The CDR3: CASSPIEGQQYGYTF. In DNA form, the CDR3 reads TGCGCCAGCAGCCCCATAGAGGGACAGCAATATGGCTACACCTTC.

The J gene is TRBJ1-5, the V gene TRBV2, with 8 bases that match TRBD1. This CDR3 is 15 amino acids long. V lost 4 bases to trimming and J lost 1 base; unmatched junction nucleotides: 3. The germline V gene has CDR1 SNHLY and CDR2 FYNNEI. The CDR3 DNA reads as TGTGCCAGCAGTGGACAGGGGATAAGCAATCAGCCCCAGCATTTT. It specifies CASSGQGISNQPQHF.

The rearrangement joins TRBV14 to TRBJ1-1; no firm D call. The V and J ends lost 0 bases and 0 bases respectively, with 14 bases between them. Per the germline V gene, CDR1 is SGHDN and CDR2 is FVKESK. The CDR3 covers 17 residues. CDR3 in amino acids: CASSQDDGRQLNTEAFF. The CDR3 nucleotides are TGTGCCAGCAGCCAAGATGACGGGAGACAACTGAACACTGAAGCTTTCTTT.

This chain connects TRBV9 to TRBJ1-2; D is possibly TRBD1 (5 bases). V lost 7 bases and J 6 bases, leaving 10 bases between the germline ends. The CDR3 spans 11 residues. Germline CDR1 is SGDLS and CDR2 is YYNGEE. The CDR3, as DNA: TGTGCCAGCTGGGGGGTGCATGGCTACACCTTC. Translating it yields CASWGVHGYTF.

This chain's CDR3 is CASSDLGGAKNIQYF. The CDR3 DNA reads as TGCGCCAGCAGTGATCTTGGGGGGGCCAAAAACATTCAGTACTTC. The genes are TRBV10-1 and TRBJ2-4; a weak D match, TRBD2 (6 bases). Germline V lookup: CDR1 WNHNN, CDR2 SYGVQD (reference sequence). Trimming cost V 3 bases and J 1 base, with 10 bases left between them. The CDR3 length is 15 residues.